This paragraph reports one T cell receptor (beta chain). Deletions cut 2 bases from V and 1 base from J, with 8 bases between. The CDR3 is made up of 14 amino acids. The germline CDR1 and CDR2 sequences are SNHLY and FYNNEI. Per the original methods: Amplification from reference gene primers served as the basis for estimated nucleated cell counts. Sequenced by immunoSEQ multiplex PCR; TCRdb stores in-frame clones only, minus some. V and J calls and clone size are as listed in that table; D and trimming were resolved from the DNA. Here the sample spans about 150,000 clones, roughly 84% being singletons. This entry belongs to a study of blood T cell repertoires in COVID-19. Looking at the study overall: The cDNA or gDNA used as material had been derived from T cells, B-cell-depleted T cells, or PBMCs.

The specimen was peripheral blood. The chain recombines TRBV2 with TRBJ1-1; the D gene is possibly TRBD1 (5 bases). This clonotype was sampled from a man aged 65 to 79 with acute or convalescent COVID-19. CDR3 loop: CASSEQGRNTEAFF. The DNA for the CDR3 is TGTGCCAGCAGTGAACAGGGCCGGAACACTGAAGCTTTCTTT. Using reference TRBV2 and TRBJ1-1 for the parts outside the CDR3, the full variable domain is EPEVTQTPSHQVTQMGQEVILRCVPISNHLYFYWYRQILGQKVEFLVSFYNNEISEKSEIFDDQFSVERPDGSNFTLKIRSTKLEDSAMYFCASSEQGRNTEAFFGQGTRLTVV.